The 27 T cell receptor beta chains in this list originate from one sample, sequenced in a study of cytomegalovirus exposure and HLA in healthy donors. Researchers ran the PCR with 60 Vbeta and 13 Jbeta primers. Data came from immunoSEQ multiplex PCR; TCRdb stores just in-frame clones and leaves some out. The table records under 150,000 clones, approximately 85% of them present only once. Material: PBMCs. The receptors were sampled from a woman aged 30 to 39 in good health and CMV-seropositive.

The genes are TRBV5-5 and TRBJ1-2, with 11 bases matching TRBD1. The length of the CDR3 is 15 residues. Trimming took 0 bases from V and 9 from J; bases not matched to a gene: 7. Germline V gene lookup returns CDR1 SGHKS and CDR2 YYEKEE (reference sequence). The CDR3 spells CASSLEGTGGFRYTF. The CDR3 DNA sequence: TGTGCCAGCAGCTTGGAAGGGACAGGGGGTTTCCGCTACACCTTC.

The rearrangement links TRBV11-2 to TRBJ2-3; possible D gene TRBD1, 6 bases. Germline values: CDR1 SGHAT, CDR2 FQNNGV. Deletions cut 5 bases from V and 3 bases from J, with 12 bases between. The CDR3 is 14 amino acids. CDR3 protein: CASSTMGATDTQYF. CDR3 bases: TGTGCCAGCAGCACGATGGGGGCGACAGATACGCAGTATTTT.

This chain links TRBV5-1 with TRBJ2-5, with a weak D call TRBD2 (6 bases). Deletions cut 0 bases from V and 1 base from J, with 7 bases between. Germline values: CDR1 SGHRS, CDR2 YFSETQ. The CDR3 has 14 amino acids. CDR3 DNA sequence: TGCGCCAGCAGCTTGGGAGCGGGCCAAGAGACCCAGTACTTC. The encoded protein is CASSLGAGQETQYF.

The chain couples TRBV30 to TRBJ1-2; D is undetermined. The CDR3 contains 12 residues. Between the trimmed V and J ends, which lost 1 base and 8 bases, there was a span of 11 bases. From germline, CDR1 is GTSNPN and CDR2 SVGIG (reference sequence). This CDR3 reads CAWSALRGGYTF. CDR3 nucleotide sequence: TGTGCCTGGAGTGCCCTTCGCGGGGGCTACACCTTC.

The chain uses TRBV18 and TRBJ1-5; D is undetermined. The CDR3 covers 13 residues. V lost 2 bases and J lost 5, with 7 bases in between. The germline V gene encodes CDR1 KGHSH and CDR2 LQKENI. Here the CDR3 DNA reads TGTGCCAGCTCACCATCCGGGGATCAGCCCCAGCATTTT. This sequence encodes CASSPSGDQPQHF.

V gene TRBV15 combines with J gene TRBJ2-1, with 8 bases matching TRBD2. After removal of 1 base from V and 0 bases from J, the junction contained 5 bases not matched to a gene. This CDR3 is 17 amino acids long. Germline lookup yields CDR1 LNHNV and CDR2 YYDKDF (reference sequence). CDR3 in DNA: TGTGCCACCAGCAGAGGTTTTAGCGGGAACTCCTACAATGAGCAGTTCTTC. It codes for CATSRGFSGNSYNEQFF. The full variable domain, with the rest looked up from reference TRBV15 and TRBJ2-1, is DAMVIQNPRYQVTQFGKPVTLSCSQTLNHNVMYWYQQKSSQAPKLLFHYYDKDFNNEADTPDNFQSRRPNTSFCFLDIRSPGLGDTAMYLCATSRGFSGNSYNEQFFGPGTRLTVL.

The chain links TRBV2 to TRBJ1-6; possible D gene TRBD1, 6 bases. The V end was cut by 8 bases, the J end by 13 bases, with 18 bases between. Germline loops: CDR1 SNHLY, CDR2 FYNNEI. The CDR3 extends over 13 amino acids. Here the CDR3 reads CASQSYREDPLHF. DNA for the CDR3: TGTGCCAGCCAATCGTACAGGGAAGATCCCCTCCACTTT.

The V call is TRBV6-1, the J call TRBJ1-3, with D hard to call. The germline V and J ends were trimmed by 6 bases and 3 bases, with 9 bases remaining between them. The CDR3 loop spans 13 amino acids. Germline V CDR1 and CDR2: MNHNS, SASEGT. The CDR3 nucleotides read TGTGCCAGCAGGACTCTAGATGGAAACACCATATATTTT. Amino acid sequence: CASRTLDGNTIYF.

The chain is built from TRBV5-5 and TRBJ2-7; 7 nucleotides agree with TRBD2. V was clipped by 4 bases and J by 2 bases; unmatched bases: 9. Germline V gene lookup returns CDR1 SGHKS and CDR2 YYEKEE (reference sequence). There are 15 residues in the CDR3. The CDR3 coding sequence is TGTGCCAGCAGCCTCCGGGAGGCCCGAACCTACGAGCAGTACTTC. It is translated as CASSLREARTYEQYF.

CDR3 residues: CASSLSFHEQFF. CDR3 coding DNA: TGTGCCAGCAGTTTATCCTTCCATGAGCAGTTCTTC. The chain uses TRBV27 and TRBJ2-1; D is unclear. With 0 bases removed from V and 8 bases from J, the gap between germline ends came to 5 bases. CDR3 size: 12 residues. The germline V gene has CDR1 MNHEY and CDR2 SMNVEV (reference sequence).

The chain carries TRBV5-5 and TRBJ2-7, with 11 bases matching TRBD2. The J segment lost 3 bases and the V segment lost 1 base, leaving 0 bases of the junction unmatched. CDR1 and CDR2 (germline): SGHKS, YYEKEE (reference sequence). The CDR3 consists of 14 residues. The CDR3 sequence is CASSLTSGSYEQYF. For the CDR3, the DNA is TGTGCCAGCAGCTTGACTAGCGGGAGCTACGAGCAGTACTTC.

The chain carries TRBV28 and TRBJ1-2; no firm D call. This CDR3 has 14 residues. The V gene lost 2 bases and the J gene lost 2 bases, with 9 bases spanning the gap. CDR1 MDHEN and CDR2 SYDVKM come from the germline V gene. The CDR3 DNA reads as TGTGCCAGCAGTTTAAAGGGCGGGAACTATGGCTACACCTTC. It is translated as CASSLKGGNYGYTF.

V is TRBV7-9 and J is TRBJ1-2; 8 bases match TRBD1. V shed 1 base and J 8 bases; nucleotides not matched to a gene: 15. CDR1 is SEHNR, CDR2 FQNEAQ, per germline (reference sequence). The CDR3 totals 17 residues. The CDR3 protein is CASSLEVANPDRGGYTF. CDR3 DNA sequence: TGTGCCAGCAGCTTAGAAGTTGCTAACCCTGACAGGGGCGGCTACACCTTC.

This sequence joins TRBV7-6 and TRBJ1-3; D may be TRBD1 (5 bases). Germline V gene sequence: CDR1 SGHVS, CDR2 FNYEAQ. The CDR3 is made up of 14 amino acids. Between the trimmed V and J ends, which lost 1 base and 2 bases, there was a span of 6 bases. The CDR3: CASSLGQPGNTIYF. CDR3 nucleotide sequence: TGTGCCAGCAGCTTAGGACAGCCTGGAAACACCATATATTTT.

This rearrangement joins TRBV18 to TRBJ1-1, with TRBD1 matching over 11 bases. The CDR3 extends over 18 amino acids. The germline V gene has CDR1 KGHSH and CDR2 LQKENI. The V segment lost 1 base and the J segment 4 bases; nucleotides outside the gene matches: 11. The CDR3 DNA is TGTGCCAGCTCACCACGGAGCGGGACAGGGGGGCGCGGCACTGAAGCTTTCTTT. Translation gives CASSPRSGTGGRGTEAFF.

V gene TRBV6-1 combines with J gene TRBJ2-7; D gene unclear. V lost 8 bases and J 0 bases, leaving 8 bases between the germline ends. Germline CDR1 reads MNHNS; CDR2 reads SASEGT. CDR3 length: 12 residues. DNA for the CDR3: TGTGCCAGCTCCCTGAGCTCCTACGAGCAGTACTTC. Amino acid sequence: CASSLSSYEQYF.

The chain links TRBV11-1 to TRBJ2-2; maybe TRBD1 (6 bases). The CDR3 runs 16 residues. V lost 6 bases and J 7 bases, leaving 21 bases between the germline ends. Germline V lookup: CDR1 SGHAT, CDR2 FQDESV (reference sequence). CDR3 in DNA: TGTGCCAGCAGGATTGAACGGGGAAGGGGGATCGGGGAGCTGTTTTTT. This sequence encodes CASRIERGRGIGELFF.

This chain connects TRBV5-1 to TRBJ2-1; maybe TRBD2 (5 bases). V lost 0 bases, J lost 10 bases, and 8 bases lay in between. Germline CDR1 SGHRS, CDR2 YFSETQ. CDR3 length: 12 amino acids. The DNA for the CDR3 is TGCGCCAGCAGCTTGGACCGCGGGGAGCAGTTCTTC. Its translation is CASSLDRGEQFF. The whole variable domain, remainder taken from reference TRBV5-1 and TRBJ2-1, is KAGVTQTPRYLIKTRGQQVTLSCSPISGHRSVSWYQQTPGQGLQFLFEYFSETQRNKGNFPGRFSGRQFSNSRSEMNVSTLELGDSALYLCASSLDRGEQFFGPGTRLTVL.

In its sample, this clone was seen a few times. V usage is TRBV9 and J usage is TRBJ1-3; no firm D call. The ends were cut back, 0 bases at V and 3 bases at J, with 4 bases in the middle. The germline CDR1 and CDR2 sequences are SGDLS and YYNGEE. CDR3 length: 13 residues. The CDR3 DNA sequence: TGTGCCAGCAGCGTAGATCTTGGAAACACCATATATTTT. Residues: CASSVDLGNTIYF.

CDR3 DNA: TGTGCCAGCAGCCTGCTTAATAGCGGATACGAGCAGTACTTC. This codes for CASSLLNSGYEQYF. V is TRBV7-2 and J is TRBJ2-7, with a possible D match to TRBD2 (6 bases). This CDR3 is built from 14 residues. Trimming stripped 5 bases from V and 4 bases from J, with 15 bases between. Germline CDR1 and CDR2: SGHTA and FQGNSA.

Only one count was recorded for this clone. V gene TRBV5-1 combines with J gene TRBJ2-7; 9 bases fit TRBD1. The trim removed 4 bases at V and 7 bases at J, leaving 9 bases unmatched. The CDR3 has 14 amino acids. Germline values: CDR1 SGHRS, CDR2 YFSETQ. Written as DNA, the CDR3 is TGCGCCAGCAGCCAGGGACAGGGAACGAGGGAGCAGTACTTC. Translating it yields CASSQGQGTREQYF.

This chain links TRBV7-9 with TRBJ1-1; D is ambiguous. CDR3 length: 13 residues. V was clipped by 6 bases and J by 2 bases, with 10 bases between them. Germline loops: CDR1 SEHNR, CDR2 FQNEAQ (reference sequence). DNA of the CDR3: TGTGCCAGCAGTCCCACAACCAACACTGAAGCTTTCTTT. It specifies CASSPTTNTEAFF.

The J gene is TRBJ2-3, the V gene TRBV27, with 9 bases identical to TRBD2. CDR3 length: 15 amino acids. Looked up from germline, CDR1 is MNHEY and CDR2 is SMNVEV (reference sequence). Trimming at V came to 5 bases and at J to 4 bases, leaving 7 bases not matched to a gene. The CDR3 region is CASSSSGRGADTQYF. The CDR3 region has the DNA TGTGCCAGCAGTAGTAGCGGGAGAGGAGCAGATACGCAGTATTTT.

This clone was picked up one time. V usage is TRBV29-1 and J usage is TRBJ2-1, with D uncertain. The CDR3 loop spans 14 amino acids. Per the germline V gene, CDR1 is SQVTM and CDR2 is ANQGSEA. Trimming shortened V by 3 bases and J by 4 bases, and 13 bases separated the two germline ends. The CDR3 nucleotides read TGCAGCGTTGATAGGTCGGGTCAGTACAATGAGCAGTTCTTC. It specifies CSVDRSGQYNEQFF.

The chain couples TRBV27 to TRBJ1-1; 7 bases agree with TRBD1. The CDR3 extends over 14 amino acids. V shed 3 bases, J shed 2 bases, and the junction held 3 bases outside the gene matches. CDR1 MNHEY and CDR2 SMNVEV come from the germline V gene (reference sequence). CDR3 in DNA: TGTGCCAGCAGTTTGGGACAGACAAACACTGAAGCTTTCTTT. Translation: CASSLGQTNTEAFF.

The rearrangement links TRBV27 to TRBJ1-5; TRBD1 agrees at 10 bases. Germline values: CDR1 MNHEY, CDR2 SMNVEV (reference sequence). Trimming took 6 bases from V and 2 from J; bases not matched to a gene: 4. CDR3 size: 15 residues. CDR3 nucleotide sequence: TGTGCCAGCAGCTCCGGGACAGGGGGCAATCAGCCCCAGCATTTT. This codes for CASSSGTGGNQPQHF.

The chain has TRBV9 and TRBJ1-1, with D possibly matching TRBD1 (6 bases). V dropped 2 bases and J dropped 5 bases, with 16 bases sitting between them. There are 15 residues in the CDR3. Germline CDR1 reads SGDLS; CDR2 reads YYNGEE. CDR3 bases: TGTGCCAGCAGCGTGGGGGTCAGAGGGGGAACTGAAGCTTTCTTT. This encodes CASSVGVRGGTEAFF.